The 13 T cell receptor beta chains below all came from one sample that was sequenced in a study of glioma-infiltrating T cells after dendritic cell vaccination. Stated time point: after dendritic cell vaccination, including at tumor progression/relapse. The assay was immunoSEQ multiplex PCR, and TCRdb's table has in-frame clones only and misses some. The data hold tens of thousands of clones, with around nine tenths observed a single time. Sample: blood, taken after dendritic cell vaccination. These receptors were obtained from a human donor with glioblastoma.

The genes are TRBV30 and TRBJ1-5; D gene unclear. Germline assignment: CDR1 GTSNPN and CDR2 SVGIG (reference sequence). The V gene lost 0 bases and the J gene lost 2 bases, with 11 bases spanning the gap. The CDR3 has 15 amino acids. The CDR3 bases are TGTGCCTGGAGTGTGTCCAGCGCCGGCAATCAGCCCCAGCATTTT. Protein sequence: CAWSVSSAGNQPQHF.

The J gene is TRBJ1-2, the V gene TRBV30, with D possibly being TRBD1 (6 bases). The germline V gene encodes CDR1 GTSNPN and CDR2 SVGIG (reference sequence). The CDR3 loop spans 13 amino acids. V lost 2 bases and J 7 bases, leaving 14 bases between the germline ends. The CDR3 is CAWSKRGSSGYTF. The CDR3 nucleotides are TGTGCCTGGAGTAAGAGGGGGTCTAGTGGCTACACCTTC. Using reference TRBV30 and TRBJ1-2 for the parts outside the CDR3, the full variable domain is SQTIHQWPATLVQPVGSPLSLECTVEGTSNPNLYWYRQAAGRGLQLLFYSVGIGQISSEVPQNLSASRPQDRQFILSSKKLLLSDSGFYLCAWSKRGSSGYTFGSGTRLTVV.

This sequence joins TRBV20-1 and TRBJ2-7, with D possibly being TRBD1 (6 bases). Germline values: CDR1 DFQATT, CDR2 SNEGSKA (reference sequence). CDR3 size: 11 residues. Trimming took 0 bases from V and 6 from J, leaving 6 bases between them. Written as DNA, the CDR3 is TGCAGTGCTAGAGAGGGGGCCGAGCAGTACTTC. Amino acid sequence: CSAREGAEQYF.

This clone was counted once. The CDR3 is CASSPKNYGYTF. CDR3 bases: TGTGCCAGCAGCCCAAAAAACTATGGCTACACCTTC. The chain joins TRBV7-9 to TRBJ1-2; D is unresolved. This CDR3 comprises 12 residues. V was pared by 5 bases and J by 2 bases, with 6 bases between. CDR1 is SEHNR and CDR2 is FQNEAQ in the germline V gene (reference sequence).

The chain combines TRBV27 with TRBJ1-2; D is unclear. The ends were cut back, 8 bases at V and 4 bases at J, with 8 bases in the middle. CDR3 length: 11 amino acids. The V gene's germline CDR1 is MNHEY and CDR2 SMNVEV (reference sequence). The CDR3 nucleotides read TGTGCCAGCGAGGTTCCCTATGGCTACACCTTC. It is translated as CASEVPYGYTF.

The chain has TRBV25-1 and TRBJ2-2, with TRBD2 matching over 13 bases. CDR1 MGHDK and CDR2 SYGVNS come from the germline V gene. This CDR3 has 17 residues. The junction had 6 bases not matched to a gene; V was cut back by 4 bases and J by 4 bases. This CDR3 is CASSGPGLAGSTGELFF. In DNA form, the CDR3 reads TGTGCCAGCAGTGGCCCGGGACTAGCGGGGAGCACCGGGGAGCTGTTTTTT.

A single count supports this clone. The rearrangement joins TRBV6-5 to TRBJ1-2; D remains unclear. V gave up 0 bases and J gave up 1 base, with 6 bases separating them. The germline V gene has CDR1 MNHEY and CDR2 SVGAGI. This CDR3 has 14 amino acids. The DNA of the CDR3 is TGTGCCAGCAGTTACTCTGCGATTAACTATGGCTACACCTTC. Its translation is CASSYSAINYGYTF.

The chain uses TRBV14 and TRBJ2-5, with 9 nucleotides matching TRBD2. Germline CDR1 reads SGHDN; CDR2 reads FVKESK. The J segment lost 6 bases and the V segment lost 2 bases, leaving 13 bases of the junction unmatched. The CDR3 loop spans 17 amino acids. CDR3: CASSQRGSGSGGKTQYF. The CDR3 nucleotides are TGTGCCAGCAGCCAAAGGGGTAGCGGGAGTGGTGGGAAGACCCAGTACTTC. The full variable domain, rest sourced from reference TRBV14 and TRBJ2-5, is EAGVTQFPSHSVIEKGQTVTLRCDPISGHDNLYWYRRVMGKEIKFLLHFVKESKQDESGMPNNRFLAERTGGTYSTLKVQPAELEDSGVYFCASSQRGSGSGGKTQYFGPGTRLLVL.

Only a few counts were recorded for this clone. CDR3 nucleotides: TGTGCCAGCAGCTTAACTCCTCGGGCAGGGAAGAATGGCTACACCTTC. Its protein is CASSLTPRAGKNGYTF. This sequence joins TRBV7-9 and TRBJ1-2; possibly TRBD1 for D (5 bases). Germline CDR1 and CDR2: SEHNR and FQNEAQ (reference sequence). This CDR3 comprises 16 residues. With 2 bases removed from V and 6 bases from J, the gap between germline ends came to 19 bases.

V gene TRBV5-6 combines with J gene TRBJ2-3; 7 bases fit TRBD2. Germline values: CDR1 SGHDT, CDR2 YYEEEE. The CDR3 has 14 amino acids. V gave up 0 bases and J gave up 10 bases; unmatched junction bases: 8. The CDR3 coding sequence is TGTGCCAGCAGCTTGGCTGGGGGGGGTTCGGCGCAGTATTTT. It yields the protein CASSLAGGGSAQYF.

The chain employs TRBV5-4 and TRBJ2-7; D is undetermined. The CDR3 consists of 12 residues. With 0 bases removed from V and 8 bases from J, the gap between germline ends came to 9 bases. The germline CDR1 and CDR2 sequences are SGHNT and YYREEE (reference sequence). CDR3 residues: CASSLDGSQQYF. CDR3 coding DNA: TGTGCCAGCAGCTTGGACGGGTCTCAGCAGTACTTC.

The gene calls are TRBV28 and TRBJ1-1, with no clear D. The CDR3 runs 12 residues. Trimming removed 3 bases at V and 7 bases at J, with 9 bases between. Per germline, CDR1 MDHEN and CDR2 SYDVKM. CDR3 loop: CASSFLASEAFF. Written as DNA, the CDR3 is TGTGCCAGCAGTTTTCTCGCCAGTGAAGCTTTCTTT. Full variable domain (outside the CDR3, taken from reference TRBV28 and TRBJ1-1): DVKVTQSSRYLVKRTGEKVFLECVQDMDHENMFWYRQDPGLGLRLIYFSYDVKMKEKGDIPEGYSVSREKKERFSLILESASTNQTSMYLCASSFLASEAFFGQGTRLTVV.

The J gene is TRBJ2-5, the V gene TRBV5-6; D remains unclear. CDR3 length: 13 residues. V lost 0 bases and J lost 5, with 8 bases in between. Germline-derived CDR1 and CDR2 are SGHDT and YYEEEE. This CDR3 reads CASSLAGWETQYF. The CDR3 DNA reads as TGTGCCAGCAGCTTGGCGGGTTGGGAGACCCAGTACTTC.